A single sample gave rise to the 32 T cell receptor beta chains below, sequenced in a study of T cells in Graves' hyperthyroidism and ophthalmopathy. TCR beta CDR3 sequences were amplified from RNA transcripts. The study used the HTBI primer set for a first-round RT-PCR of the TCR CDR3. TCRdb processed the multiplex PCR reads anew with MiXCR; each CDR3 protein has one entry. The sample carries 190,000 or so distinct CDR3 sequences, about 16% recorded once. Material: blood. The origin of the receptors is a man aged 35 to 55 with Graves' hyperthyroidism.

This clonotype was recorded a few times. The chain carries TRBV6-5 and TRBJ1-2; no clear D. The CDR3 consists of 13 residues. The ends were cut back, 3 bases at V and 3 bases at J, with 8 bases in the middle. CDR1 and CDR2 from the germline V gene are MNHEY and SVGAGI. The CDR3 DNA follows: TGTGCCAGCAGTTATGGGGAACACTATGGCTACACCTTC. Encoded protein: CASSYGEHYGYTF.

At least ten counts were recorded for this clonotype. The J gene is TRBJ1-1, the V gene TRBV20-1; 7 nucleotides match TRBD1. The V gene's germline CDR1 is DFQATT and CDR2 SNEGSKA (reference sequence). CDR3 length equals 13 residues. Trimming removed 6 bases from V and 6 bases from J; junction bases left unmatched: 10. CDR3 bases: TGCAGTGCGACGACAGGGTTTCGGGCTGAAGCTTTCTTT. It encodes CSATTGFRAEAFF.

This clonotype was seen repeatedly, ten times or more. CDR3 protein: CASSVGLAGGPNTDTQYF. CDR3 nucleotides: TGTGCCAGCAGCGTAGGGCTAGCGGGGGGGCCAAACACAGATACGCAGTATTTT. The rearrangement uses TRBV9 and TRBJ2-3; 12 bases map to TRBD2. The CDR3 totals 18 residues. The germline V gene has CDR1 SGDLS and CDR2 YYNGEE. The ends lost 0 bases at V and 2 bases at J; junction bases unmatched: 7.

Remarks on this clonotype: This may come from a read error, since a much larger clone is one base off. The CDR3 is CASGTEDHGYTF. The CDR3 DNA sequence: TGTGCCAGCGGGACAGAGGACCATGGCTACACCTTC. This sequence joins TRBV6-1 and TRBJ1-2; 7 nucleotides match TRBD1. V dropped 8 bases and J dropped 6; count of bases not matched to a gene: 6. This CDR3 has 12 amino acids. The germline V gene encodes CDR1 MNHNS and CDR2 SASEGT.

This clonotype was seen only a few times. This chain uses TRBV11-2 with TRBJ2-5; D is possibly TRBD2 (6 bases). V shed 1 base and J shed 1 base, with 10 bases lying between them. CDR3 size: 15 residues. The germline V gene has CDR1 SGHAT and CDR2 FQNNGV. CDR3 sequence (DNA): TGTGCCAGCAGCTTAGCGTACGGGAGCCAAGAGACCCAGTACTTC. Amino acid sequence: CASSLAYGSQETQYF.

This clonotype was seen just once. The chain combines TRBV11-1 with TRBJ2-7, with D perhaps TRBD2 (6 bases). Trimming cost V 1 base and J 3 bases, with 13 bases left between them. The CDR3 is 15 amino acids. Germline CDR1 is SGHAT and CDR2 is FQDESV (reference sequence). The CDR3 loop is CASSLDTGGNYEQYF. The CDR3 nucleotides read TGTGCCAGCAGCTTAGACACTGGCGGGAACTACGAGCAGTACTTC.

Many counts were recorded for this clonotype. This chain connects TRBV7-2 to TRBJ1-1, with TRBD1 matching over 7 bases. Germline-derived CDR1 and CDR2 are SGHTA and FQGNSA. The junction had 9 bases not matched to a gene; V was cut back by 5 bases and J by 0 bases. The CDR3 runs to 16 residues. CDR3 nucleotides: TGTGCCAGCAGCCTCCGACAGGGCGGAATGAACACTGAAGCTTTCTTT. Translated, it gives CASSLRQGGMNTEAFF.

This clonotype occurred a few times. J is TRBJ1-5 and V is TRBV24-1, with D unclear. The CDR3 loop spans 12 amino acids. V lost 5 bases, J lost 7 bases, and 8 bases lay in between. Per germline, CDR1 KGHDR and CDR2 SFDVKD. The CDR3 nucleotides read TGTGCCACCAGTGGAGGGCGACAGCCCCAGCATTTT. As protein: CATSGGRQPQHF.

At least ten counts were recorded for this clonotype. CDR3 DNA sequence: TGTGCCAGCAATAACCAGGGACTCAATGAGCAGTTCTTC. Amino acid sequence: CASNNQGLNEQFF. The chain employs TRBV28 and TRBJ2-1; possible D gene TRBD2, 6 bases. The CDR3 loop spans 13 amino acids. Trimming took off 7 bases at V and 6 bases at J, with 13 bases between the two ends. Germline V gene data show CDR1 as MDHEN and CDR2 as SYDVKM.

With regard to this clonotype: Given a much more abundant clone one base away, this may be a read error. The chain has TRBV4-2 and TRBJ2-1; D not resolved. Germline CDR1 and CDR2: LGHNA and YNFKEQ. CDR3 length: 13 amino acids. The CDR3 coding sequence is TGTACCAGCAGCCAAGAGGCCGTTTATGAGCAGTTCTTC. This translates into CTSSQEAVYEQFF.

Many counts were recorded for this clonotype. The chain recombines TRBV12-3 or TRBV12-4 with TRBJ2-5, with D possibly matching TRBD2 (6 bases). The CDR3 loop spans 13 amino acids. Trimming shortened V by 1 base and J by 3 bases, and 6 bases separated the two germline ends. As DNA, the CDR3 is TGTGCCAGCAGTTTAGGGGAGGAAGAGACCCAGTACTTC. This translates into CASSLGEEETQYF.

The V gene is TRBV11-2, the J gene TRBJ2-1; 10 bases are shared with TRBD1. Trimming cost V 4 bases and J 9 bases; bases outside gene matches: 6. The CDR3 loop spans 14 amino acids. Per the germline V gene, CDR1 is SGHAT and CDR2 is FQNNGV. In DNA form, the CDR3 reads TGTGCCAGCAGCTCTCCGGGACAGGGGCTTGAGCAGTTCTTC. It is translated as CASSSPGQGLEQFF.

This clonotype was recorded at least ten times. The V gene is TRBV6-1, the J gene TRBJ2-5; a weak D match, TRBD2 (6 bases). The CDR3 covers 13 residues. V was shortened by 0 bases and J by 5 bases, with 7 bases between the two germline ends. The germline V gene encodes CDR1 MNHNS and CDR2 SASEGT. CDR3 region: CASSEARGETQYF. The CDR3 DNA follows: TGTGCCAGCAGTGAAGCTCGGGGGGAGACCCAGTACTTC.

This clonotype showed up just a few times. The J gene is TRBJ1-3, the V gene TRBV10-3, with TRBD1 as a possible D gene (5 bases). This CDR3 is 15 amino acids long. Trimming pared 3 bases from V and 0 bases from J, leaving 9 bases between. Looked up from germline, CDR1 is ENHRY and CDR2 is SYGVKD. DNA of the CDR3: TGTGCCATCAGTGACGGCAGGGTCTCTGGAAACACCATATATTTT. Its protein product is CAISDGRVSGNTIYF.

This clonotype was counted ten times or more. The CDR3 region has the DNA TGTGCCAGCAGCCCCGTGGCGTCCTACAATGAGCAGTTCTTC. Translation: CASSPVASYNEQFF. The V call is TRBV7-9, the J call TRBJ2-1, with D hard to call. V lost 5 bases and J lost 1, with 9 bases in between. CDR3 length equals 14 residues. Germline CDR1 SEHNR, CDR2 FQNEAQ (reference sequence).

This clonotype was seen ten or more times. The V gene is TRBV5-1, the J gene TRBJ2-5; 10 bases match TRBD1. Germline CDR1 reads SGHRS; CDR2 reads YFSETQ. J lost 2 bases, V lost 4 bases, and 8 bases had no gene match. CDR3 length equals 16 residues. The CDR3 here is CASSILPGQGQETQYF. The CDR3 DNA reads as TGCGCCAGCAGCATTCTCCCGGGACAGGGGCAAGAGACCCAGTACTTC.

In its sample, this clonotype was seen many times. V gene TRBV6-1 combines with J gene TRBJ1-1; D is undetermined. The CDR3 covers 13 residues. Trimming shortened V by 1 base and J by 4 bases, and 7 bases separated the two germline ends. The germline CDR1 and CDR2 sequences are MNHNS and SASEGT. DNA of the CDR3: TGTGCCAGCAGTGAAGTCGGAGCCACTGAAGCTTTCTTT. Translation: CASSEVGATEAFF.

This clonotype was detected only a few times. The V and J genes are TRBV7-9 and TRBJ2-3, with D uncertain. The CDR3 length is 14 residues. Germline V gives CDR1 SEHNR, CDR2 FQNEAQ (reference sequence). Trimming shortened V by 1 base and J by 0 bases, and 5 bases separated the two germline ends. CDR3 sequence reads: CASSLDRSTDTQYF. The CDR3 bases are TGTGCCAGCAGCTTAGATCGGAGCACAGATACGCAGTATTTT.

Comments on this clonotype: This clone may be a read error of a much larger clone one base away. The V and J genes are TRBV7-2 and TRBJ2-3; 16 bases agree with TRBD2. CDR3 size: 16 residues. The ends lost 7 bases at V and 5 bases at J; junction bases unmatched: 6. From germline, CDR1 is SGHTA and CDR2 FQGNSA. CDR3 region: CASTPGLAGGQDTQYF. The CDR3, as DNA: TGTGCCAGCACCCCGGGACTAGCGGGGGGGCAAGATACGCAGTATTTT.

The chain recombines TRBV7-9 with TRBJ1-4; the D gene is possibly TRBD1 (5 bases). The CDR3 runs to 14 residues. The V gene lost 2 bases and the J gene lost 8 bases, with 12 bases spanning the gap. CDR1 is SEHNR, CDR2 FQNEAQ, per germline (reference sequence). This chain's CDR3 is CASSLQGTREKLFF. The CDR3 nucleotides read TGTGCCAGCAGCTTACAAGGGACTCGGGAAAAACTGTTTTTT.

This clonotype occurred many times. The J gene is TRBJ2-3, the V gene TRBV12-5; D is uncertain. The CDR3 contains 14 residues. V was trimmed by 1 base and J by 4 bases, leaving 9 bases between them. CDR1 and CDR2 from the germline V gene are LGHNT and FRNRAP. The CDR3 sequence is CASGLETPADTQYF. The CDR3 DNA follows: TGTGCTAGTGGTTTGGAGACACCCGCAGATACGCAGTATTTT.

This clonotype was seen only once. A much more abundant neighbour one base away suggests this may be a read error. This CDR3 is CSALWGETKYF. In DNA, the CDR3 is TGCAGTGCCCTCTGGGGGGAGACCAAGTACTTC. The V call is TRBV20-1, the J call TRBJ2-5; D is possibly TRBD2 (6 bases). The CDR3 has 11 residues. Germline V gives CDR1 DFQATT, CDR2 SNEGSKA (reference sequence).

This rearrangement joins TRBV29-1 to TRBJ2-5, with D possibly being TRBD1 (6 bases). CDR1 and CDR2 from the germline V gene are SQVTM and ANQGSEA. This CDR3 contains 13 residues. V dropped 6 bases and J dropped 4 bases, with 15 bases sitting between them. The CDR3 nucleotides are TGCAGCGTGACACAGGGAGTTGGAGAGACCCAGTACTTC. Translating gives CSVTQGVGETQYF.

The sample holds many counts of this clonotype. The chain combines TRBV7-2 with TRBJ2-4, with D unresolved. The CDR3 runs 16 residues. Looked up from germline, CDR1 is SGHTA and CDR2 is FQGNSA. The V end was cut by 0 bases, the J end by 0 bases, with 9 bases between. The CDR3: CASSLAPQLAKNIQYF. The CDR3 bases are TGTGCCAGCAGCTTAGCCCCCCAGCTAGCCAAAAACATTCAGTACTTC.

The chain combines TRBV4-3 with TRBJ2-3, with 8 bases matching TRBD2. From germline, CDR1 is LGHNA and CDR2 YSLEER. The V and J ends lost 1 base and 8 bases, in that order; junction bases with no gene match: 5. The CDR3 is 14 residues long. CDR3 coding DNA: TGCGCCAGCAGCCAAGGCGGGGGGCCGAGTACGCAGTATTTT. It yields the protein CASSQGGGPSTQYF.

This clonotype has only a few counts. The chain is built from TRBV19 and TRBJ1-2, with TRBD1 as a possible D gene (6 bases). The CDR3 consists of 13 residues. Germline CDR1 reads LNHDA; CDR2 reads SQIVND (reference sequence). V shed 9 bases and J shed 8 bases, with 19 bases lying between them. For the CDR3, the DNA is TGTGCCAGCCAGGGACATCCCTCGGGGGGCTACACCTTC. Translating it yields CASQGHPSGGYTF.

On this clonotype itself: A much larger clone is a single base away; this may be a read error. V gene TRBV6-1 combines with J gene TRBJ1-1, with 7 bases identical to TRBD1. This CDR3 region has 14 residues. The germline gives CDR1 MNHNS, CDR2 SASEGT. The V and J ends lost 6 bases and 4 bases, in that order; junction bases with no gene match: 8. The CDR3 nucleotides read TGTGCCAGCAGCCTTCGACAGGGAGGCACTGAAGCTTTCTTT. Protein: CASSLRQGGTEAFF.

This clonotype was seen repeatedly, ten times or more. The chain combines TRBV28 with TRBJ2-3; tentatively, D is TRBD1 (6 bases). V lost 2 bases and J lost 9, with 12 bases in between. Germline V gene sequence: CDR1 MDHEN, CDR2 SYDVKM. The CDR3 spans 13 residues. The CDR3: CASSLGQTRTQYF. The CDR3, as DNA: TGTGCCAGCAGTTTAGGACAGACAAGGACGCAGTATTTT. Full variable domain (missing parts from reference TRBV28 and TRBJ2-3): DVKVTQSSRYLVKRTGEKVFLECVQDMDHENMFWYRQDPGLGLRLIYFSYDVKMKEKGDIPEGYSVSREKKERFSLILESASTNQTSMYLCASSLGQTRTQYFGPGTRLTVL.

This clonotype came up many times. The chain combines TRBV19 with TRBJ1-1, with D possibly TRBD1 on 6 matching bases. V was clipped by 5 bases and J by 0 bases, with 7 bases between them. The CDR3 has 13 residues. Looked up from germline, CDR1 is LNHDA and CDR2 is SQIVND (reference sequence). Written as DNA, the CDR3 is TGTGCCAGTAGTGGACAGTTGAACACTGAAGCTTTCTTT. Its translation: CASSGQLNTEAFF. Full variable domain (remainder filled in from reference TRBV19 and TRBJ1-1): DGGITQSPKYLFRKEGQNVTLSCEQNLNHDAMYWYRQDPGQGLRLIYYSQIVNDFQKGDIAEGYSVSREKKESFPLTVTSAQKNPTAFYLCASSGQLNTEAFFGQGTRLTVV.

The CDR3 loop is CAISESLYEQYF. CDR3 DNA sequence: TGTGCCATCAGTGAGTCACTTTACGAGCAGTACTTC. The V call is TRBV10-3, the J call TRBJ2-7; D uncertain. Germline-derived CDR1 and CDR2 are ENHRY and SYGVKD. The CDR3 has 12 residues. The V end lost 0 bases, the J end lost 4 bases, and 4 bases lay between the germline ends.

This clonotype was seen repeatedly, ten times or more. The chain couples TRBV28 to TRBJ2-3; 7 nucleotides match TRBD2. The CDR3 sequence is 19 residues long. Germline V gene data show CDR1 as MDHEN and CDR2 as SYDVKM. Trimming removed 2 bases from V and 3 bases from J; junction bases left unmatched: 17. The CDR3 protein is CASSLSLGGAGVGTDTQYF. The CDR3 DNA follows: TGTGCCAGCAGTTTAAGTTTGGGTGGCGCGGGGGTGGGGACAGATACGCAGTATTTT. Complete variable domain (other parts from reference TRBV28 and TRBJ2-3): DVKVTQSSRYLVKRTGEKVFLECVQDMDHENMFWYRQDPGLGLRLIYFSYDVKMKEKGDIPEGYSVSREKKERFSLILESASTNQTSMYLCASSLSLGGAGVGTDTQYFGPGTRLTVL.

Many counts were recorded for this clonotype. The chain employs TRBV6-2 or TRBV6-3 and TRBJ1-2; 10 bases line up with TRBD1. Looked up from germline, CDR1 is MNHEY and CDR2 is SVGEGT. V dropped 5 bases and J dropped 8; count of bases not matched to a gene: 11. This CDR3 is built from 15 residues. In DNA form, the CDR3 reads TGTGCCAGCAGTCTCTCAAGACAGGGGGCGGAAGGCTACACCTTC. As protein: CASSLSRQGAEGYTF.